A selection of T cell receptor beta chains follows, all from one sample in a study of blood T cell repertoires in COVID-19. Data came from immunoSEQ multiplex PCR; TCRdb stores just in-frame clones and leaves some out. The sample includes 180,000 or so clones, 82% of them seen just once. The sample taken for sequencing was PBMCs or T cells enriched from blood (not recorded which). Every receptor here comes from a man aged 50-59 years who had recovered from COVID-19. Each CDR3 is given with its conserved first and last residue. Size is stated for part of the rows, as once, few or many counts, or as a class when the clone is expanded.

clone size	V gene	J gene	CDR3 protein
-	TRBV7-8	TRBJ2-3	CASSSLLADTQYF
-	TRBV20-1	TRBJ1-4	CSASTYRGEKLFF
once	TRBV13	TRBJ2-1	CASSPHTAGGPNNEQFF
-	TRBV27	TRBJ2-5	CASSPTGRETQYF
-	TRBV11-2	TRBJ2-3	CASAPSGTETDTQYF
few	TRBV28	TRBJ1-4	CASSLNRGVASGGNEKLFF
-	TRBV28	TRBJ1-1	CASSLPRSLDTGDTEAFF
-	TRBV6-5	TRBJ1-2	CASSLDGTYGYTF
-	TRBV18	TRBJ1-5	CASSDRGGQPQHF
-	TRBV2	TRBJ2-2	CASSWTSSRTGELFF
-	TRBV2	TRBJ2-3	CASEELYMSDTQYF
-	TRBV2	TRBJ2-1	CASSEVTGVFF
once	TRBV28	TRBJ2-4	CASRVPSGAKNIQYF
-	TRBV18	TRBJ1-6	CASSSRTGVDSPLHF
-	TRBV5-8	TRBJ1-4	CASSASLRDMPF
-	TRBV28	TRBJ1-5	CASSLVGDQPQHF
-	TRBV27	TRBJ2-5	CASSLDREETQYF
once	TRBV6-6	TRBJ1-6	CASSPGQGANNSPLHF
-	TRBV5-8	TRBJ2-7	CASSLKVSRGGPSSYEQYF
-	TRBV7-8	TRBJ2-1	CASSLIGDSAQFF
-	TRBV6-6	TRBJ2-3	CAGRTGTDTQYF
-	TRBV11-3	TRBJ2-7	CASSPGALREQYF
-	TRBV5-1	TRBJ2-3	CASRLTGAITDTQYF
-	TRBV28	TRBJ2-5	CASSTQVRPPYQETQYF
-	TRBV5-1	TRBJ2-1	CASSTGTSGHSSYNEQFF
-	TRBV5-1	TRBJ2-6	CASSLRSSFSGANVLTF
-	TRBV2	TRBJ2-5	CASSPDFKETQYF
-	TRBV19	TRBJ2-1	CASSVGTSGYNEQFF
-	TRBV28	TRBJ1-2	CASSLSGSIYGYTF